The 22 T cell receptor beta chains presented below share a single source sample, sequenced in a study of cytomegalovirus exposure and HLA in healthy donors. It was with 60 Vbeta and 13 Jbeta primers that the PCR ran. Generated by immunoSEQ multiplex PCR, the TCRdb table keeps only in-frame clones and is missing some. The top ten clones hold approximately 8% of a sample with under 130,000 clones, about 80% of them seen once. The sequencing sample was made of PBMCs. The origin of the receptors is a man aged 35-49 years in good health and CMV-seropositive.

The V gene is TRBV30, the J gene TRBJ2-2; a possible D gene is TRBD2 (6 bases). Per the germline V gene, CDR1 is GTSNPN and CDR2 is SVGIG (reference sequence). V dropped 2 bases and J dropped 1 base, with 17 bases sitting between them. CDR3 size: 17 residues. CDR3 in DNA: TGTGCCTGGAGTCCATCCGGGGGAAACTGGAACACCGGGGAGCTGTTTTTT. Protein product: CAWSPSGGNWNTGELFF.

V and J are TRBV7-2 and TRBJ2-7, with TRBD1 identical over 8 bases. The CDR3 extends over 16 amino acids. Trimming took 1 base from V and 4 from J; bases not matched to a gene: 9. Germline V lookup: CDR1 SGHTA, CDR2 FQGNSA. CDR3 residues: CASSLERAGGDYEQYF. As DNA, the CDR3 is TGTGCCAGCAGCTTAGAGCGTGCAGGGGGCGATTACGAGCAGTACTTC.

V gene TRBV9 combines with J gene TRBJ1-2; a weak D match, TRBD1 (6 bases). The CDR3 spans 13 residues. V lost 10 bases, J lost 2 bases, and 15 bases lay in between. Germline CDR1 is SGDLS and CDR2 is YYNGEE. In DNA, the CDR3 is TGTGCCTCGAAGTCAGGGGAAAACTATGGCTACACCTTC. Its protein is CASKSGENYGYTF.

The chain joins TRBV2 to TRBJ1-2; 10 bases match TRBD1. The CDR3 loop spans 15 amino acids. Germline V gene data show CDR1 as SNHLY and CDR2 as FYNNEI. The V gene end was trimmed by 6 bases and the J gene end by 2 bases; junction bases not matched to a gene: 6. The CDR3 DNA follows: TGTGCCAGCAGGGGGACAGGGGTGCCCAACTATGGCTACACCTTC. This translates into CASRGTGVPNYGYTF.

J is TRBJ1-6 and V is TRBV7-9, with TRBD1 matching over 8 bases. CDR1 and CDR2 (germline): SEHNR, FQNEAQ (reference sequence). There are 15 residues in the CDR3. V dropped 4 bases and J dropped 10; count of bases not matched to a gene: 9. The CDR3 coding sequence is TGTGCCAGCAGCTATGGCGGCCAGGGGGCCTCACCCCTCCACTTT. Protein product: CASSYGGQGASPLHF.

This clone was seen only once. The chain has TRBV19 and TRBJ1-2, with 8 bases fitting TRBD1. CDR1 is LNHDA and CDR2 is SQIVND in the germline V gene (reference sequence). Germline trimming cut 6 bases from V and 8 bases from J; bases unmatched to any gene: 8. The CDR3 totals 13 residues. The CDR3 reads CASSLQGAGGYTF. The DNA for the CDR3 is TGTGCCAGTAGCCTCCAGGGGGCCGGCGGCTACACCTTC.

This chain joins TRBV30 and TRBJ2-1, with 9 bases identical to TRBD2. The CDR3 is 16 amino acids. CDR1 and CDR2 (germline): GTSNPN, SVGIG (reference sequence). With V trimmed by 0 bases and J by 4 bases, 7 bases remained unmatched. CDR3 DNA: TGTGCCTGGAGTGTACGAGGCGGGGGGGGTTACAATGAGCAGTTCTTC. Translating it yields CAWSVRGGGGYNEQFF.

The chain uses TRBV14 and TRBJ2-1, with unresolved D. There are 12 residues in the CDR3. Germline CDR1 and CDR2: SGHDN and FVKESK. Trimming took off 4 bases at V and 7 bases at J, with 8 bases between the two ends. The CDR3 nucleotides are TGTGCCAGCAGCCCTGGCCCGAATGAGCAGTTCTTC. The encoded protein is CASSPGPNEQFF.

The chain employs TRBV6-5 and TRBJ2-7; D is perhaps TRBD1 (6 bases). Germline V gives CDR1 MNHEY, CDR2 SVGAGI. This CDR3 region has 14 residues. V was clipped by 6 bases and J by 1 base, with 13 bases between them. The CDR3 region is CASSPGTHSYEQYF. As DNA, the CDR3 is TGTGCCAGCAGCCCCGGGACACATTCCTACGAGCAGTACTTC.

The DNA of the CDR3 is TGTGCCAGCAGCAAAGCGGAGACTGGAGCGCCCCTGGATACGCAGTATTTT. This encodes CASSKAETGAPLDTQYF. The chain recombines TRBV21-1 with TRBJ2-3; the table's D call of TRBD2 was not tested on the DNA. TRBV21-1 is an annotated pseudogene. The CDR3 covers 17 residues.

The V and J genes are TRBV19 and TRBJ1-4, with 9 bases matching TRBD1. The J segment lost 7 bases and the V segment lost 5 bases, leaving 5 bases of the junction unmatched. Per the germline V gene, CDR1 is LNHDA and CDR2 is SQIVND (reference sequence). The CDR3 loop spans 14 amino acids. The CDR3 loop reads CASSQTGGTEKLFF. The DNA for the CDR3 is TGTGCCAGTAGTCAGACAGGGGGGACTGAAAAACTGTTTTTT.

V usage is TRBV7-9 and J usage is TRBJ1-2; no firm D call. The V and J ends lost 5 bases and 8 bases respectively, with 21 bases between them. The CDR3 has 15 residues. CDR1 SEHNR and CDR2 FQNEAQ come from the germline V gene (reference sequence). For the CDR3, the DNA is TGTGCCAGCAGCCGTGCCCTGAGTCCCCCGTCGGGCTACACCTTC. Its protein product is CASSRALSPPSGYTF.

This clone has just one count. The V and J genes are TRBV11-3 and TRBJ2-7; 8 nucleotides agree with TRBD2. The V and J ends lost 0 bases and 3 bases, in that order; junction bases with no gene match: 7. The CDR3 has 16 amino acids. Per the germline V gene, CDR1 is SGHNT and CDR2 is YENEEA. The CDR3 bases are TGTGCCAGCAGCTTAGATGGAAGCGGGAGTGTCTACGAGCAGTACTTC. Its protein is CASSLDGSGSVYEQYF.

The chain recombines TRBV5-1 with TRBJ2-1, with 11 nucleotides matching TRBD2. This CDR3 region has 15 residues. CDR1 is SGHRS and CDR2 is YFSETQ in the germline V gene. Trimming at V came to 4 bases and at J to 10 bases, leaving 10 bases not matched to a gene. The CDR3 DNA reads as TGCGCCAGCAGCAGGTCCGGGACTAGCGGTTACGAGCAGTTCTTC. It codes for CASSRSGTSGYEQFF. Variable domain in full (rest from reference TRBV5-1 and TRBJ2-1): KAGVTQTPRYLIKTRGQQVTLSCSPISGHRSVSWYQQTPGQGLQFLFEYFSETQRNKGNFPGRFSGRQFSNSRSEMNVSTLELGDSALYLCASSRSGTSGYEQFFGPGTRLTVL.

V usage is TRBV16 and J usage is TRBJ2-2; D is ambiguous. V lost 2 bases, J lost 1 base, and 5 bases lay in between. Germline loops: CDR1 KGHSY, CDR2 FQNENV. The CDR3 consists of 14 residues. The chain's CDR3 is CASSQVLNTGELFF. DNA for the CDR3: TGTGCCAGCAGCCAAGTCTTGAACACCGGGGAGCTGTTTTTT.

In DNA, the CDR3 is TGTGCCAGCAGTCCTACGGCAGGGGGCTACACCTTC. Amino acid sequence: CASSPTAGGYTF. The chain is built from TRBV28 and TRBJ1-2; TRBD1 is a possible D gene (5 bases). CDR1 is MDHEN and CDR2 is SYDVKM in the germline V gene. This CDR3 spans 12 amino acids. With 5 bases removed from V and 8 bases from J, the gap between germline ends came to 12 bases.

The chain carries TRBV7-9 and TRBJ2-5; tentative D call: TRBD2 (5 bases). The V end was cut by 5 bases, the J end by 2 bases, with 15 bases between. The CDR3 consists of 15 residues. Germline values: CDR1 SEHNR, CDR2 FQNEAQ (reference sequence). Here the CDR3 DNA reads TGTGCCAGCAGCCCGTCGGGATCTTGGCAAGAGACCCAGTACTTC. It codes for CASSPSGSWQETQYF.

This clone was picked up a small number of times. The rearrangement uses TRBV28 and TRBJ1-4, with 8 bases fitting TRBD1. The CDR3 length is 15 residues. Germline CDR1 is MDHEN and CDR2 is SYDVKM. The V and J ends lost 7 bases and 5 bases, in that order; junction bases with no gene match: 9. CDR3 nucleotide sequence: TGTGCCAGCACCCTCCTATGGACAGGGAATGAAAAACTGTTTTTT. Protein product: CASTLLWTGNEKLFF. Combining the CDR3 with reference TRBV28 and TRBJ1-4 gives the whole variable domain DVKVTQSSRYLVKRTGEKVFLECVQDMDHENMFWYRQDPGLGLRLIYFSYDVKMKEKGDIPEGYSVSREKKERFSLILESASTNQTSMYLCASTLLWTGNEKLFFGSGTQLSVL.

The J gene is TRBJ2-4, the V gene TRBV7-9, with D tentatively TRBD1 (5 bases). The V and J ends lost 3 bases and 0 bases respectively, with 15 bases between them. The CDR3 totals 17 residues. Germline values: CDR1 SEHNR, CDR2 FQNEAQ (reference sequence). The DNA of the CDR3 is TGTGCCAGCAGCTTGGGGCAAGGGTCACTAGCCAAAAACATTCAGTACTTC. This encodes CASSLGQGSLAKNIQYF.

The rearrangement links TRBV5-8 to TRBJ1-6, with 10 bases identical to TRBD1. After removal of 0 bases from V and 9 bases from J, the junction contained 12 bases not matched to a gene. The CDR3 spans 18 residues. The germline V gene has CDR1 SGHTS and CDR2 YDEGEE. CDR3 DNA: TGTGCCAGCAGCTTGGCCCCGGGGCCCGGGACAGGGGTTTCACCCCTCCACTTT. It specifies CASSLAPGPGTGVSPLHF.

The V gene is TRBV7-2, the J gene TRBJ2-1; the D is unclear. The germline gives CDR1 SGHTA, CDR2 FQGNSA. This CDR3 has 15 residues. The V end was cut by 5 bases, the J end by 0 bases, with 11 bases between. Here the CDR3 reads CASSPTASSYNEQFF. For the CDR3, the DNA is TGTGCCAGCAGCCCCACAGCCAGCTCCTACAATGAGCAGTTCTTC.

The CDR3 DNA reads as TGTGCCAGCAGCTTGGCCATGGAGGGGGGGTGGATTAATGAGCAGTTCTTC. It specifies CASSLAMEGGWINEQFF. The chain couples TRBV5-4 to TRBJ2-1; D possibly corresponds to TRBD2 (7 bases). The germline CDR1 and CDR2 sequences are SGHNT and YYREEE (reference sequence). Deletions cut 0 bases from V and 7 bases from J, with 20 bases between. The CDR3 totals 17 residues.